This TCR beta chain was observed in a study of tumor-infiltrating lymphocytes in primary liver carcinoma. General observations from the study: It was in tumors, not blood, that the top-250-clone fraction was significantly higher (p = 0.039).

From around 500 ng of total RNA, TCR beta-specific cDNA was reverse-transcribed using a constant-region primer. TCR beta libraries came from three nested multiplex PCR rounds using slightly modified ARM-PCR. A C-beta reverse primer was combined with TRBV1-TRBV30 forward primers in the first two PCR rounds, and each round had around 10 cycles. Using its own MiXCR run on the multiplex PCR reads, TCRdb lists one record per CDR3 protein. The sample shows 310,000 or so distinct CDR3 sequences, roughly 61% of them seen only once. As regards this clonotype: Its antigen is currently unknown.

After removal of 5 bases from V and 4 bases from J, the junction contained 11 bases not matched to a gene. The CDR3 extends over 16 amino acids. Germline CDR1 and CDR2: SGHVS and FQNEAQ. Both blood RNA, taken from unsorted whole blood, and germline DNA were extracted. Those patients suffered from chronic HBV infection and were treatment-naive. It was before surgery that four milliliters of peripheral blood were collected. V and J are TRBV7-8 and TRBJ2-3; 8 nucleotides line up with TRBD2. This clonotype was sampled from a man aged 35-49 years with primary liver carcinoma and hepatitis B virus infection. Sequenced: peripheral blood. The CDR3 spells CASSIYSGASSDTQYF. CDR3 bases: TGTGCCAGCAGCATCTATAGCGGGGCTAGCTCAGATACGCAGTATTTT. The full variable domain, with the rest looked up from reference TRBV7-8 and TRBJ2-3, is GAGVSQSPRYKVAKRGQDVALRCDPISGHVSLFWYQQALGQGPEFLTYFQNEAQLDKSGLPSDRFFAERPEGSVSTLKIQRTQQEDSAVYLCASSIYSGASSDTQYFGPGTRLTVL.